This T cell receptor beta chain was profiled in a study of blood T cells in healthy people across ages. Comments on this clonotype: What it binds is unknown.

Combining a sample-barcoded 5' primer with a J-beta primer mix, a second PCR ran for about 7 to 12 cycles. TCRdb re-called the 5' RACE reads with MiXCR, one entry per CDR3 protein. The table includes hundreds of thousands of distinct CDR3 sequences, approximately 40% detected once. Trimming cost V 7 bases and J 6 bases, with 15 bases left between them. The CDR3 has 13 residues. Findings and caveats of the study: There was no known CMV status for donors, so expanded clonotype changes were possibly confounded.

Donors were systemically healthy Caucasian individuals from Russia aged roughly 6 to 100 years. Input material: blood. This TCR derives from a man older than 75 in good health. V gene TRBV12-3 or TRBV12-4 combines with J gene TRBJ1-2; no firm D call. CDR3 sequence reads: CASTRAIPDGYTF. The CDR3 nucleotides are TGTGCCAGCACCCGGGCCATTCCTGATGGCTACACCTTC.